The rows below give T cell receptor beta chains drawn from one sample of a study of CD8 T cells in Susac syndrome. Using its own MiXCR run on the immunoSEQ multiplex PCR reads, TCRdb lists one record per CDR3 protein. The profile shows some 260,000 distinct CDR3 sequences, about 85% of them singletons. Specimen: CD8+ T cells from PBMCs. The receptors stem from a human donor with multiple sclerosis. Both conserved end residues are part of each CDR3. D genes are given only for firm matches. Clone sizes are given selectively: once, few, many, or a class where the clone is expanded.

>TRBJ2-1|TRBV2|NA|NA
TGTGCCAGCAGTGAATCACGGGGGCGCCCCAATGAGCAGTTCTTC
CASSESRGRPNEQFF
>TRBJ2-5|TRBV9|NA|TRBD1
TGTGCCAGGATAAGTCGGCGGACAGGGAAAGAGACCCAGTACTTC
CARISRRTGKETQYF
>TRBJ2-7|TRBV6-5|once|NA
TGTGCCAGCAGTTACTCCGGGACACGTCTTGGCGAGCAGTACTTC
CASSYSGTRLGEQYF
>TRBJ2-1|TRBV14|few|TRBD2
TGTGCCAGCAGCCTGGGAGGGGACCGCTTAAGTTTGGGCTCCTACAATGAGCAGTTCTTC
CASSLGGDRLSLGSYNEQFF
>TRBJ2-6|TRBV9|NA|TRBD1
TGTGCCAGCAACGACAGGGACTCTGGGGCCAACGTCCTGACTTTC
CASNDRDSGANVLTF
>TRBJ2-5|TRBV27|NA|TRBD1
TGTGCCAGCAGTACCCGGGACAGGGCCTTAGAGACCCAGTACTTC
CASSTRDRALETQYF
>TRBJ2-1|TRBV10-3|NA|TRBD2
TGTGCCATCAGTGACGTATCGGGACTAGCGGGAGATGGGTCCTACAATGAGCAGTTCTTC
CAISDVSGLAGDGSYNEQFF
>TRBJ2-5|TRBV29-1|NA|NA
TGCAGCGTTGGGTCGGTGGGAGAGACCCAGTACTTC
CSVGSVGETQYF
>TRBJ2-7|TRBV14|few|NA
TGTGCCAGCAGCCACCCCTACGAGCAGTACTTC
CASSHPYEQYF
>TRBJ2-7|TRBV27|NA|NA
TGTGCCAGCAGTTTAGGTGGGAGTCTTTACGAGCAGTACTTC
CASSLGGSLYEQYF
>TRBJ1-2|TRBV18|NA|NA
TGTGCCAGCTCACTTCGGACAGACTATGGCTACACCTTC
CASSLRTDYGYTF
>TRBJ1-5|TRBV27|once|TRBD1
TGTGCCAGCAGTCCGCGGACAGGGCCAAGCAATCAGCCCCAGCATTTT
CASSPRTGPSNQPQHF
>TRBJ2-7|TRBV19|NA|NA
TGTGCCAGTAGTACACAGTACGAGCAGTACTTC
CASSTQYEQYF